This paragraph covers one T cell receptor beta chain sequence. The target of this receptor is not known. Base qualities are missing; no much larger clone stands one base away. Each collaborating institution followed its own protocols to collect whole blood in K2EDTA tubes. For TCRbeta analysis, collaborators shipped samples in one of three forms: frozen whole blood, isolated PBMCs, or DNA extracted from either of those sample types. The sample belongs to a study of blood T cell repertoires in COVID-19 (dated by TCRdb to the early 2020s). Regarding the research as a whole: Samples from collaborators originated in the United States, Italy and Spain and spanned both the acute and convalescent phases of COVID-19. The material from the prospective study consisted of cDNA or gDNA derived from T cells, B-cell-depleted T cells, or PBMCs. The dataset comprised deeply sampled blood TCRbeta repertoires from subjects exposed to, actively infected with, or recovered from COVID-19. A freely available public database, intended as a resource for researchers studying the immune response to SARS-CoV-2, is where the repertoires were released. The samples were drawn from two sources: the first 160 participants of the ongoing ImmuneRACE study, and 950 to 1,500 subjects contributed by 6 global collaborators. A de-identified subject ID, COVID-19 status, age in years and sex were almost always included in the sample metadata. Where available, HLA class I and class II types were obtained from metadata supplied by the sample provider rather than from assay-based typing.

From the cysteine up to the phenylalanine, the CDR3 has a length of 12 residues. Only the CDR3 part of the read is kept: 36 bases, read in frame from the first base. CDR1 and CDR2, looked up from the germline V gene (reference sequence), are LNHDA and SQIVND. V is pared back by 5 bases and J by 4 bases, with 8 bases lying between the germline termini. The immunoSEQ Assay, a bias-controlled multiplex PCR, was used to amplify TCRbeta CDR3 regions from genomic DNA. The authors' analysis ran thus. Nucleated cell counts per sample were estimated from amplification of reference gene primers within the assay. To quantify the absolute abundance of each unique TCRbeta CDR3 rearrangement, sequence reads were collapsed and filtered. For each sample, productive Simpson clonality was calculated as the square root of Simpson's diversity index over productive rearrangements. TCRdb stores this immuneACCESS table with in-frame sequences only. Part of the clones is absent; in the studies checked, under half of the shortfall reflects unresolved V genes, and no reason is known for the rest. That table furnishes V, J and clone size, whereas the DNA furnished D and trimming. The table for this sample lists about 150,000 clones; 75% to 90% of them were counted only once. 6% to 7% of the sample rests with the top ten.

What the authors observed across the whole study: How much clinical and demographic metadata was included differed by source and by participant, and the metadata was provided uncurated.

This receptor chain uses TRBV19 and TRBJ2-5; TRBD1 could be the D gene, as 6 bases match. Specimen: peripheral blood. The origin of this receptor is a man of 80 years or more with acute or convalescent COVID-19. The bases are TGTGCCAGTAGTCAGGGGAGAGAGACCCAGTACTTC. Translated, it gives CASSQGRETQYF.